The next 24 T cell receptor beta chains were all read from a single sample in a study of blood T cells in healthy people across ages (dated by TCRdb to between 2015 and 2016). Library preparation was by 5' RACE. Sequencer: Illumina HiSeq 2500. A second PCR of about 7 to 12 cycles was performed with a sample-barcoded 5' primer and a J-beta primer mix. Using fastp at Q25 and MiXCR, TCRdb reprocessed the public reads and kept productive beta chains. Every entry covers one CDR3 protein and lists the most common genes and DNA from its rows. This sample is represented by over 600,000 distinct CDR3 sequences; roughly 56% of them were singletons. The ten largest account for 25% to 30% of the sample. Sequenced sample: blood. Receptor source: a man between 40 and 49 years old in good health.

This clonotype was recorded a few times. This chain links TRBV7-2 with TRBJ2-5; weak D call: TRBD2 (7 bases). The CDR3 consists of 15 residues. V lost 1 base, J lost 5 bases, and 14 bases lay in between. CDR1 is SGHTA, CDR2 FQGNSA, per germline. The CDR3 coding sequence is TGTGCCAGCAGCTTAGTGGGGGGGGCTTTTGAGACCCAGTACTTC. Translation gives CASSLVGGAFETQYF. The full variable domain, rest sourced from reference TRBV7-2 and TRBJ2-5, is GAGVSQSPSNKVTEKGKDVELRCDPISGHTALYWYRQSLGQGLEFLIYFQGNSAPDKSGLPSDRFSAERTGGSVSTLTIQRTQQEDSAVYLCASSLVGGAFETQYFGPGTRLLVL.

The chain employs TRBV28 and TRBJ2-7; no reliable D call. The CDR3 contains 12 residues. Germline V lookup: CDR1 MDHEN, CDR2 SYDVKM. With 8 bases removed from V and 3 bases from J, the gap between germline ends came to 11 bases. The CDR3 sequence is CASQRDGYEQYF. The DNA of the CDR3 is TGTGCCAGCCAGAGAGACGGCTACGAGCAGTACTTC.

V is TRBV4-2 and J is TRBJ2-7; D is perhaps TRBD2 (5 bases). Germline V lookup: CDR1 LGHNA, CDR2 YNFKEQ. The CDR3 length is 16 residues. V was cut by 0 bases and J by 4 bases, with 16 bases left in between. The CDR3 protein is CASSQDHSGSGYEQYF. In nucleotides, the CDR3 is TGTGCCAGCAGCCAAGATCATAGTGGGAGTGGTTACGAGCAGTACTTC.

The V gene is TRBV7-3, the J gene TRBJ2-1; D unclear. Judging by the DNA end, TRBJ2-7 fits better; the J call may be wrong. This CDR3 is built from 15 residues. Germline CDR1 and CDR2: SGHTA and FQGTGA. The CDR3 sequence is CASSPPGGSYNEQYF. The DNA for the CDR3 is TGTGCCAGCAGCCCCCCCGGCGGATCCTACAATGAGCAGTACTTC.

This clonotype was seen more than once but under ten times. CDR3 amino acids: CASSLEAPGQPQHF. DNA of the CDR3: TGTGCCAGCAGCTTAGAGGCACCTGGTCAGCCCCAGCATTTT. The chain joins TRBV7-2 to TRBJ1-5; D remains ambiguous. V was cut by 1 base and J by 6 bases, with 10 bases left in between. Germline CDR1 SGHTA, CDR2 FQGNSA. The CDR3 contains 14 residues. Full variable domain (rest looked up from reference TRBV7-2 and TRBJ1-5): GAGVSQSPSNKVTEKGKDVELRCDPISGHTALYWYRQSLGQGLEFLIYFQGNSAPDKSGLPSDRFSAERTGGSVSTLTIQRTQQEDSAVYLCASSLEAPGQPQHFGDGTRLSIL.

This chain links TRBV20-1 with TRBJ1-4; 8 nucleotides line up with TRBD1. CDR3 length: 16 amino acids. The ends lost 6 bases at V and 2 bases at J; junction bases unmatched: 11. CDR1 is DFQATT and CDR2 is SNEGSKA in the germline V gene (reference sequence). In DNA, the CDR3 is TGCAGTGCCGTTTTTCCAGGGGGCCTTACTAATGAAAAACTGTTTTTT. As protein: CSAVFPGGLTNEKLFF.

This clonotype was observed once. This rearrangement joins TRBV2 to TRBJ1-1; a possible D gene is TRBD1 (5 bases). Trimming removed 3 bases from V and 0 bases from J, with 11 bases in between. From germline, CDR1 is SNHLY and CDR2 FYNNEI. This CDR3 region has 15 residues. This chain's CDR3 is CASSERTSLNTEAFF. The CDR3 coding sequence is TGTGCCAGCAGTGAGAGGACATCACTGAACACTGAAGCTTTCTTT.

This chain links TRBV7-2 with TRBJ2-3; 8 bases fit TRBD2. The germline V gene has CDR1 SGHTA and CDR2 FQGNSA. Losses at the gene ends were 4 bases for V and 5 bases for J; bases not matched to a gene: 11. This CDR3 comprises 16 residues. CDR3 nucleotides: TGTGCCAGCAGCTCTTATGCGGGGGGCCGGGAAGATACGCAGTATTTT. This gives the protein CASSSYAGGREDTQYF.

The rearrangement uses TRBV27 and TRBJ1-2; D possibly corresponds to TRBD1 (5 bases). The CDR3 is 13 residues long. Trimming left V 8 bases short and J 5 bases short, with 15 bases between. CDR1 is MNHEY and CDR2 is SMNVEV in the germline V gene (reference sequence). Written as DNA, the CDR3 is TGTGCCAGCTCCGACAGACCGGAGTATGGCTACACCTTC. Amino acids: CASSDRPEYGYTF.

The chain has TRBV11-2 and TRBJ1-1; D call uncertain. The CDR3 sequence is 16 residues long. Germline lookup yields CDR1 SGHAT and CDR2 FQNNGV. The V end was cut by 0 bases, the J end by 0 bases, with 11 bases between. The DNA of the CDR3 is TGTGCCAGCAGCTTAGATATCGCAGTACTGAACACTGAAGCTTTCTTT. Protein: CASSLDIAVLNTEAFF. Full variable domain (missing parts from reference TRBV11-2 and TRBJ1-1): EAGVAQSPRYKIIEKRQSVAFWCNPISGHATLYWYQQILGQGPKLLIQFQNNGVVDDSQLPKDRFSAERLKGVDSTLKIQPAKLEDSAVYLCASSLDIAVLNTEAFFGQGTRLTVV.

V and J are TRBV11-2 and TRBJ2-1; D is undetermined. V gave up 1 base and J gave up 3 bases, with 10 bases separating them. Germline CDR1 SGHAT, CDR2 FQNNGV. The CDR3 is 15 residues long. This chain's CDR3 is CASSLVLGSYNEQFF. The DNA of the CDR3 is TGTGCCAGCAGCTTAGTATTGGGCAGCTACAATGAGCAGTTCTTC.

This clonotype has only a few counts. This chain connects TRBV9 to TRBJ2-7; D possibly corresponds to TRBD1 (6 bases). Germline V gene sequence: CDR1 SGDLS, CDR2 YYNGEE. The CDR3 covers 17 residues. V dropped 4 bases and J dropped 4 bases, with 24 bases sitting between them. Written as DNA, the CDR3 is TGTGCCAGCAGCCCAGCTCCCACCCAGGGGTCTGGGTACGAGCAGTACTTC. Encoded protein: CASSPAPTQGSGYEQYF.

V is TRBV20-1 and J is TRBJ2-1; tentatively, D is TRBD1 (6 bases). The CDR3 has 16 residues. Deletions cut 6 bases from V and 6 bases from J, with 24 bases between. Per the germline V gene, CDR1 is DFQATT and CDR2 is SNEGSKA (reference sequence). CDR3 nucleotide sequence: TGCAGTGCGAAACCCCTAGGTCTAGGGGGTAGCAATGAGCAGTTCTTC. This encodes CSAKPLGLGGSNEQFF.

The rearrangement joins TRBV2 to TRBJ2-1, with 8 bases identical to TRBD2. Germline V CDR1 and CDR2: SNHLY, FYNNEI. The J segment lost 1 base and the V segment lost 9 bases, leaving 8 bases of the junction unmatched. This CDR3 is built from 15 residues. The CDR3 DNA is TGTGCCAGTCCCAGCGGGAGTAGTTCCTACAATGAGCAGTTCTTC. It specifies CASPSGSSSYNEQFF.

This clonotype was observed a handful of times. The V and J genes are TRBV12-3 or TRBV12-4 and TRBJ2-1; D could derive from TRBD1 or TRBD2 (6 bases each). The length of the CDR3 is 13 residues. V was clipped by 9 bases and J by 6 bases, with 15 bases between them. This CDR3 is CASGGLLPNEQFF. The CDR3 nucleotides read TGTGCCAGTGGGGGGCTGTTACCCAATGAGCAGTTCTTC.

The V call is TRBV7-2, the J call TRBJ1-6; D not resolved. Germline lookup yields CDR1 SGHTA and CDR2 FQGNSA. The V end was cut by 1 base, the J end by 3 bases, with 7 bases between. This CDR3 is 15 amino acids long. CDR3 in amino acids: CASSLENFYNSPLHF. CDR3 nucleotides: TGTGCCAGCAGCTTAGAGAACTTCTATAATTCACCCCTCCACTTT.

This clonotype has a single count. CDR3 amino acids: CASSPHDRGGYGYTF. The CDR3 DNA follows: TGTGCCAGCAGTCCACACGACAGGGGGGGGTATGGCTACACCTTC. The rearrangement joins TRBV12-3 or TRBV12-4 to TRBJ1-2; 9 nucleotides agree with TRBD1. The CDR3 is made up of 15 amino acids. With V trimmed by 5 bases and J by 5 bases, 9 bases remained unmatched.

The chain employs TRBV18 and TRBJ1-1; 7 positions agree with TRBD1. This CDR3 has 15 amino acids. The V gene end was trimmed by 3 bases and the J gene end by 5 bases; junction bases not matched to a gene: 9. Germline V gene data show CDR1 as KGHSH and CDR2 as LQKENI. The DNA for the CDR3 is TGTGCCAGCTCACCCGGACAGGAACGAGGGACTGAAGCTTTCTTT. This gives the protein CASSPGQERGTEAFF.

This chain connects TRBV29-1 to TRBJ2-5; D is possibly TRBD1 or TRBD2 (5 bases each). The CDR3 has 14 residues. Per germline, CDR1 SQVTM and CDR2 ANQGSEA. Trimming pared 4 bases from V and 5 bases from J, leaving 17 bases between. In nucleotides, the CDR3 is TGCAGCGTTGGTATGGGGGATCGGTATGAGACCCAGTACTTC. Protein product: CSVGMGDRYETQYF.

This chain links TRBV10-3 with TRBJ2-6; unclear D gene. Looked up from germline, CDR1 is ENHRY and CDR2 is SYGVKD. The V end was cut by 10 bases, the J end by 0 bases, with 10 bases between. The CDR3 is 14 residues long. CDR3 region: CATTPDSGANVLTF. In nucleotides, the CDR3 is TGTGCCACCACCCCTGACTCTGGGGCCAACGTCCTGACTTTC.

Regarding this clonotype: Sequence at one end of the junction differs from germline and may be a read error. The genes are TRBV20-1 and TRBJ2-3; tentative D call: TRBD1 (5 bases). CDR1 and CDR2 (germline): DFQATT, SNEGSKA (reference sequence). This CDR3 spans 15 amino acids. CDR3 nucleotides: TGCAATGCTGGCAAGGTGCAGGGTGAATTGGATACGCAGTATTTT. This encodes CNAGKVQGELDTQYF.

This clonotype was observed a single time. The J gene is TRBJ2-3, the V gene TRBV15; 7 positions agree with TRBD2. The CDR3 spans 15 residues. V lost 1 base and J lost 5; bases outside the gene matches: 6. Germline-derived CDR1 and CDR2 are LNHNV and YYDKDF (reference sequence). CDR3 DNA: TGTGCCACCAGCAGAGTACGGGGGAGGGGAGATACGCAGTATTTT. This sequence encodes CATSRVRGRGDTQYF.

The rearrangement uses TRBV6-1 and TRBJ1-4; 9 positions agree with TRBD1. From germline, CDR1 is MNHNS and CDR2 SASEGT. V lost 6 bases, J lost 0 bases, and 11 bases stayed unmatched. CDR3 length equals 18 residues. CDR3 nucleotides: TGTGCCAGCAGGGTCCCGGGACAGGGAGTTGCAACTAATGAAAAACTGTTTTTT. It is translated as CASRVPGQGVATNEKLFF.

The chain recombines TRBV13 with TRBJ2-3, with 13 bases fitting TRBD2. The junction had 13 bases not matched to a gene; V was cut back by 5 bases and J by 5 bases. Germline lookup yields CDR1 PRHDT and CDR2 FYEKMQ (reference sequence). This CDR3 has 18 amino acids. This CDR3 reads CASSVVVGLAGRKDTQYF. CDR3 coding DNA: TGTGCCAGCAGCGTAGTCGTGGGACTAGCGGGACGGAAAGATACGCAGTATTTT.